This paragraph covers one T cell receptor beta chain sequence. The table came from immunoSEQ multiplex PCR; TCRdb's copy has only in-frame clones and leaves some out. The sample contains approximately 190,000 clones, roughly four fifths of which appear only once. The sample belongs to a study of blood T cell repertoires in COVID-19. CDR3 length: 13 residues. Germline V CDR1 and CDR2: LNHDA, SQIVND (reference sequence). The germline V and J ends were trimmed by 1 base and 6 bases, with 9 bases remaining between them. The J gene is TRBJ1-2, the V gene TRBV19; D is undetermined. The TCR sequence derives from a woman in her seventies with active or convalescent COVID-19. The specimen was peripheral blood. The CDR3 loop reads CASSIVNRNGYTF. CDR3 nucleotide sequence: TGTGCCAGTAGTATAGTGAACAGAAATGGCTACACCTTC.